The clone carrying this TCR beta chain has more than one count but fewer than ten. Its matching antigen is unknown. A single record per CDR3 protein comes from TCRdb applying MiXCR to the 5' RACE reads. The sample has some 290,000 distinct CDR3 sequences, around 15% seen once. The sample comes from a study of T-cell memory formation after mild COVID-19. Study findings and constraints: Mostly located in CM and EM were contracting CD4+ clones, with contracting CD8+ clones located in EMRA.

The CDR3 length is 15 residues. V was pared by 6 bases and J by 0 bases, with 13 bases between. The germline V gene has CDR1 MNHGY and CDR2 SVAAGI. The V call is TRBV6-9, the J call TRBJ2-3; TRBD2 is a possible D gene (5 bases). The receptor comes from a man aged 18 to 35 who had mild COVID-19 (a few samples of this study predate the infection). Cell type and time point are not known. Sequences were obtained from PBMCs or a T cell subset sorted from them (not recorded which). CDR3 loop: CASSLLGLSTDTQYF. As DNA, the CDR3 is TGTGCCAGCAGCCTACTAGGTCTCAGCACAGATACGCAGTATTTT.